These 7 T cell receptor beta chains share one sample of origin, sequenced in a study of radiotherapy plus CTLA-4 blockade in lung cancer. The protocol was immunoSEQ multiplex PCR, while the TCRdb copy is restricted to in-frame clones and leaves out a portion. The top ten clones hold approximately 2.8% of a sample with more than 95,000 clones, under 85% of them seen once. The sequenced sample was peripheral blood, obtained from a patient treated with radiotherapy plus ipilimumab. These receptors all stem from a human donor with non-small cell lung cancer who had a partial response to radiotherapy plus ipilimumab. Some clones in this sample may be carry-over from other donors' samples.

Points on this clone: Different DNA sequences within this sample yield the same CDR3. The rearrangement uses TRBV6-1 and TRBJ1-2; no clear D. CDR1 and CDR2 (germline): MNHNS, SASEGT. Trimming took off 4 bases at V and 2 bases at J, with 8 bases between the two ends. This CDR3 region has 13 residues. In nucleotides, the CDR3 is TGTGCCAGCAGTGCCACCGGGAACTATGGCTACACCTTC. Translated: CASSATGNYGYTF.

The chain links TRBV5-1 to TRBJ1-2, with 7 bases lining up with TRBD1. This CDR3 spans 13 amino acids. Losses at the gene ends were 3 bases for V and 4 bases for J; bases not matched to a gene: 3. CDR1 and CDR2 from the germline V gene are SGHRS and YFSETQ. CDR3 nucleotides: TGCGCCAGCAGCTCGACAGGGCCCTATGGCTACACCTTC. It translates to CASSSTGPYGYTF.

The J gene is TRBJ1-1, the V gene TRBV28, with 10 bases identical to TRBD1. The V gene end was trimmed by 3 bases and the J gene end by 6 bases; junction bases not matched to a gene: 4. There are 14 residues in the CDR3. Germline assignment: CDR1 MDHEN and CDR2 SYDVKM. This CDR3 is CASSLGQGWPEAFF. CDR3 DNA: TGTGCCAGCAGTTTGGGACAGGGGTGGCCTGAAGCTTTCTTT. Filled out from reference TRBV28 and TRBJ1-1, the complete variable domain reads DVKVTQSSRYLVKRTGEKVFLECVQDMDHENMFWYRQDPGLGLRLIYFSYDVKMKEKGDIPEGYSVSREKKERFSLILESASTNQTSMYLCASSLGQGWPEAFFGQGTRLTVV.

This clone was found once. CDR3 sequence reads: CASSESTSAHSYEQYF. The DNA for the CDR3 is TGTGCCAGCAGCGAGTCAACTAGCGCTCACTCCTACGAGCAGTACTTC. The genes are TRBV9 and TRBJ2-7; 7 nucleotides match TRBD2. Per germline, CDR1 SGDLS and CDR2 YYNGEE. V gave up 3 bases and J gave up 0 bases; unmatched junction bases: 9. This CDR3 contains 16 residues.

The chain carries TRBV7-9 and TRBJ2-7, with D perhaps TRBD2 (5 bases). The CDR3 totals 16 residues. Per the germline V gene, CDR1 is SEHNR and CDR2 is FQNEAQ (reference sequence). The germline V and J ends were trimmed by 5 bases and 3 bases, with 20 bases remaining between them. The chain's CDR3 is CASSPGWTGNFYEQYF. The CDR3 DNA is TGTGCCAGCAGCCCGGGATGGACTGGAAATTTCTACGAGCAGTACTTC.

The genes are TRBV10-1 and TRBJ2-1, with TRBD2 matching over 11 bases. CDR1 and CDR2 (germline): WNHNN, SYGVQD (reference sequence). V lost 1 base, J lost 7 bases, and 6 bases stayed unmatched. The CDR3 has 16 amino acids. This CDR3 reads CASSEFSGGAPNEQFF. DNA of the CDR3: TGCGCCAGCAGTGAGTTTAGCGGGGGGGCTCCAAATGAGCAGTTCTTC.

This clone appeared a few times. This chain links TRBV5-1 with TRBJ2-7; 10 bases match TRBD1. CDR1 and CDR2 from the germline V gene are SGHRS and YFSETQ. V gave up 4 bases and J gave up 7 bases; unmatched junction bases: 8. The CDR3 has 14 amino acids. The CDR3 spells CASSPDRGQGEQYF. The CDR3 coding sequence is TGCGCCAGCAGCCCTGACAGGGGGCAAGGAGAGCAGTACTTC.